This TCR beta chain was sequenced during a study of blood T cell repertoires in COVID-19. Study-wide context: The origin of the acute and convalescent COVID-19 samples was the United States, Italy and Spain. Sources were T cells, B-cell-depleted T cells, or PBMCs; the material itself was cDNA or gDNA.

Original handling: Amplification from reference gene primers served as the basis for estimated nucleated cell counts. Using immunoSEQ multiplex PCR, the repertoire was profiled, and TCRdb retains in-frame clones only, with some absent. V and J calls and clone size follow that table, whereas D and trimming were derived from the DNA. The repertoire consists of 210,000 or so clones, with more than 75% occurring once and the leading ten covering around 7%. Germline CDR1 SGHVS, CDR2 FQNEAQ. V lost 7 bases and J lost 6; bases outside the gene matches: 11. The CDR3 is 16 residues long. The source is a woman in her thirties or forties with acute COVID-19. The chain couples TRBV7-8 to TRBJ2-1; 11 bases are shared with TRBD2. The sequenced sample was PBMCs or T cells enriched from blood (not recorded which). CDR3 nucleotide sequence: TGTGCCAGCATCCCGAGGAAGCTAGCGGGAGGCAATGAGCAGTTCTTC. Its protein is CASIPRKLAGGNEQFF.